The 19 T cell receptor beta chains reported below all come from one sample, sequenced in a study of cytomegalovirus exposure and HLA in healthy donors. It was with 60 Vbeta and 13 Jbeta primers that the PCR ran. TCRdb's copy holds only in-frame clones and misses some; the assay was immunoSEQ multiplex PCR. The table lists about 160,000 clones, roughly four fifths of them singletons. Sequencing was done on a sample of PBMCs. The receptor source for this set is a woman aged 18-29 years in good health and CMV-seronegative.

The chain couples TRBV30 to TRBJ1-1, with D perhaps TRBD1 (5 bases). The CDR3 runs to 12 residues. Germline CDR1 GTSNPN, CDR2 SVGIG (reference sequence). The V gene lost 5 bases and the J gene lost 1 base, with 8 bases spanning the gap. The CDR3 sequence: CAWGQANTEAFF. The CDR3, as DNA: TGTGCCTGGGGACAAGCGAACACTGAAGCTTTCTTT. The complete variable domain, with remaining parts taken from reference TRBV30 and TRBJ1-1, reads SQTIHQWPATLVQPVGSPLSLECTVEGTSNPNLYWYRQAAGRGLQLLFYSVGIGQISSEVPQNLSASRPQDRQFILSSKKLLLSDSGFYLCAWGQANTEAFFGQGTRLTVV.

The chain has TRBV19 and TRBJ1-2; 8 bases match TRBD1. This CDR3 is built from 15 residues. V was pared by 6 bases and J by 2 bases, with 8 bases of the junction left unmatched. Germline V lookup: CDR1 LNHDA, CDR2 SQIVND (reference sequence). The CDR3 nucleotides are TGTGCCAGTAGCGGGGACAGGTGGTCGAACTATGGCTACACCTTC. Translation: CASSGDRWSNYGYTF.

V usage is TRBV9 and J usage is TRBJ2-5; 10 positions match TRBD2. The germline gives CDR1 SGDLS, CDR2 YYNGEE. The CDR3 contains 16 residues. V lost 4 bases, J lost 5 bases, and 11 bases stayed unmatched. The CDR3, as DNA: TGTGCCAGCAGCCCCGGGAGTAGCGGGGGGATTGAGACCCAGTACTTC. Translation gives CASSPGSSGGIETQYF.

The rearrangement links TRBV19 to TRBJ2-1, with 9 bases identical to TRBD2. The V segment lost 9 bases and the J segment 4 bases; nucleotides outside the gene matches: 1. The CDR3 runs 12 residues. The germline V gene encodes CDR1 LNHDA and CDR2 SQIVND (reference sequence). The CDR3 DNA sequence: TGTGCCAGCACTAGCGGGTACAATGAGCAGTTCTTC. Amino acids: CASTSGYNEQFF. Combining the CDR3 with reference TRBV19 and TRBJ2-1 gives the whole variable domain DGGITQSPKYLFRKEGQNVTLSCEQNLNHDAMYWYRQDPGQGLRLIYYSQIVNDFQKGDIAEGYSVSREKKESFPLTVTSAQKNPTAFYLCASTSGYNEQFFGPGTRLTVL.

This clone has just a few counts. The V and J genes are TRBV6-4 and TRBJ2-1; 12 bases are a match to TRBD2. The J segment lost 5 bases and the V segment lost 9 bases, leaving 11 bases of the junction unmatched. Germline CDR1 MRHNA, CDR2 SNTAGT. This CDR3 is 16 amino acids long. The CDR3 reads CARLPSGGAIDNEQFF. The CDR3 DNA is TGTGCCAGGCTCCCTAGCGGGGGGGCGATCGACAATGAGCAGTTCTTC.

This chain connects TRBV6-1 to TRBJ2-7; weak D call: TRBD2 (5 bases). The CDR3 is 17 residues long. V gave up 3 bases and J gave up 0 bases, with 18 bases separating them. Germline CDR1 reads MNHNS; CDR2 reads SASEGT. The CDR3 is CASSDWARRVPSYEQYF. The CDR3 bases are TGTGCCAGCAGTGATTGGGCAAGGCGGGTACCCTCCTACGAGCAGTACTTC.

In this sample, this clone turned up once. This chain connects TRBV6-1 to TRBJ1-1; perhaps TRBD1 as D (5 bases). Germline V gene lookup returns CDR1 MNHNS and CDR2 SASEGT. Trimming stripped 5 bases from V and 9 bases from J, with 13 bases between. The CDR3 is 12 residues long. The CDR3 here is CASSTGRVQAFF. DNA of the CDR3: TGTGCCAGCAGTACAGGACGAGTGCAAGCTTTCTTT.

The V call is TRBV5-8, the J call TRBJ2-5, with TRBD2 as a possible D gene (5 bases). This CDR3 region has 16 residues. Germline V CDR1 and CDR2: SGHTS, YDEGEE. The V gene lost 3 bases and the J gene lost 4 bases, with 19 bases spanning the gap. As DNA, the CDR3 is TGTGCCAGCAGCTCTAGGGCAGGCCCCCGGGGAGAGACCCAGTACTTC. It encodes CASSSRAGPRGETQYF.

This chain connects TRBV28 to TRBJ1-4; tentatively, D is TRBD1 (5 bases). CDR1 is MDHEN and CDR2 is SYDVKM in the germline V gene. CDR3 length equals 13 residues. The V and J ends lost 4 bases and 8 bases respectively, with 11 bases between them. In nucleotides, the CDR3 is TGTGCCAGCAGTTCCGGGGGGGACGAAAAACTGTTTTTT. Its translation: CASSSGGDEKLFF. The whole variable domain, remainder taken from reference TRBV28 and TRBJ1-4, is DVKVTQSSRYLVKRTGEKVFLECVQDMDHENMFWYRQDPGLGLRLIYFSYDVKMKEKGDIPEGYSVSREKKERFSLILESASTNQTSMYLCASSSGGDEKLFFGSGTQLSVL.

This chain connects TRBV12-5 to TRBJ2-7; TRBD1 might be the D (6 bases). Germline lookup yields CDR1 LGHNT and CDR2 FRNRAP. CDR3 length equals 11 residues. The V end lost 7 bases, the J end lost 4 bases, and 8 bases lay between the germline ends. The CDR3 DNA follows: TGTGCTAGTGCAGGGGTATACGAGCAGTACTTC. It is translated as CASAGVYEQYF.

CDR3 sequence (DNA): TGTGCCAGCAGCTTATCGTACTTGGCAGATACGCAGTATTTT. It specifies CASSLSYLADTQYF. This sequence joins TRBV11-2 and TRBJ2-3; D unclear. CDR1 is SGHAT and CDR2 is FQNNGV in the germline V gene. The CDR3 runs 14 residues. V was shortened by 2 bases and J by 4 bases, with 10 bases between the two germline ends. Supplemented by reference TRBV11-2 and TRBJ2-3, the full variable domain reads EAGVAQSPRYKIIEKRQSVAFWCNPISGHATLYWYQQILGQGPKLLIQFQNNGVVDDSQLPKDRFSAERLKGVDSTLKIQPAKLEDSAVYLCASSLSYLADTQYFGPGTRLTVL.

V is TRBV28 and J is TRBJ1-4; D is perhaps TRBD1 (5 bases). Germline CDR1 reads MDHEN; CDR2 reads SYDVKM. CDR3 length: 18 amino acids. Trimming removed 6 bases at V and 3 bases at J, with 23 bases between. The CDR3 is CASRLYGAARGSNEKLFF. In DNA form, the CDR3 reads TGTGCCAGCAGGCTGTATGGGGCTGCCCGCGGTTCTAATGAAAAACTGTTTTTT.

This chain connects TRBV9 to TRBJ2-2, with 10 bases identical to TRBD2. The V and J ends lost 0 bases and 6 bases, in that order; junction bases with no gene match: 5. The CDR3 runs 16 residues. Germline loops: CDR1 SGDLS, CDR2 YYNGEE. The CDR3 sequence is CASSVVSGGAAGELFF. DNA for the CDR3: TGTGCCAGCAGCGTAGTAAGCGGGGGGGCCGCCGGGGAGCTGTTTTTT.

J is TRBJ1-6 and V is TRBV19; D call uncertain. The germline gives CDR1 LNHDA, CDR2 SQIVND (reference sequence). CDR3 size: 14 residues. V was trimmed by 9 bases and J by 8 bases, leaving 17 bases between them. The CDR3 DNA reads TGTGCCAGCCAGCCTCAGGTGAGGGATTCACCCCTCCACTTT. This codes for CASQPQVRDSPLHF.

The V call is TRBV29-1, the J call TRBJ2-5, with 10 bases aligning to TRBD1. The CDR3 spans 14 residues. After removal of 4 bases from V and 4 bases from J, the junction contained 6 bases not matched to a gene. CDR1 and CDR2 from the germline V gene are SQVTM and ANQGSEA. CDR3 nucleotide sequence: TGCAGCGTTGGACAGGGGGCCCGTGGAGAGACCCAGTACTTC. Protein: CSVGQGARGETQYF.

This sequence joins TRBV18 and TRBJ2-2; possibly TRBD2 for D (6 bases). The CDR3 covers 17 residues. The germline V gene has CDR1 KGHSH and CDR2 LQKENI. Trimming left V 1 base short and J 5 bases short, with 17 bases between. In DNA, the CDR3 is TGTGCCAGCTCACCACGATTGAACGGGAGATTTACCGGGGAGCTGTTTTTT. This encodes CASSPRLNGRFTGELFF.

This chain uses TRBV9 with TRBJ1-4, with TRBD1 as a possible D gene (6 bases). CDR3 length: 14 amino acids. The germline V and J ends were trimmed by 2 bases and 7 bases, with 12 bases remaining between them. Germline CDR1 and CDR2: SGDLS and YYNGEE. The CDR3 sequence is CASSVSGASEKLFF. CDR3 in DNA: TGTGCCAGCAGCGTGTCAGGGGCGAGTGAAAAACTGTTTTTT.

This clone has just a few counts. J is TRBJ1-1 and V is TRBV7-3; 10 bases map to TRBD1. Germline CDR1 reads SGHTA; CDR2 reads FQGTGA. This CDR3 has 15 amino acids. V trimming: 4 bases; J trimming: 3 bases; junction bases outside the gene matches: 5. The CDR3 reads CASSYSGTGDTEAFF. CDR3 DNA: TGTGCCAGCAGCTACTCCGGGACAGGGGACACTGAAGCTTTCTTT.

The CDR3 spells CASSLGDRGPYEQYF. The DNA of the CDR3 is TGTGCCAGCAGCTTAGGGGACAGGGGACCCTACGAGCAGTACTTC. The chain has TRBV13 and TRBJ2-7; 9 positions match TRBD1. The CDR3 is made up of 15 amino acids. The V gene's germline CDR1 is PRHDT and CDR2 FYEKMQ (reference sequence). The junction had 2 bases not matched to a gene; V was cut back by 0 bases and J by 2 bases.